Each of the 9 T cell receptor beta chains below was sequenced from the same sample in a study of blood T cell repertoires in COVID-19. Assay used: immunoSEQ multiplex PCR; TCRdb lists only in-frame clones, some missing. Among some 120,000 clones, approximately 80% were seen once, and the ten largest hold 1.5% to 2%. Specimen: peripheral blood. These receptors all stem from a man aged 65 to 79 with acute or convalescent COVID-19.

This clone was recorded once. The V and J genes are TRBV3-1 (or the pseudogene TRBV3-2) and TRBJ1-6; the D gene is possibly TRBD1 (5 bases). CDR3 size: 15 residues. V gave up 3 bases and J gave up 9 bases, with 15 bases separating them. Germline values: CDR1 LGHDT, CDR2 YNNKEL (reference sequence). CDR3 region: CASSQPETRGSPLHF. Written as DNA, the CDR3 is TGTGCCAGCAGCCAGCCGGAGACTAGGGGTTCACCCCTCCACTTT.

The V and J genes are TRBV9 and TRBJ2-1; 12 bases agree with TRBD2. V shed 0 bases, J shed 8 bases, and the junction held 6 bases outside the gene matches. The CDR3 length is 16 residues. Per germline, CDR1 SGDLS and CDR2 YYNGEE. The DNA for the CDR3 is TGTGCCAGCAGCGTAGGGGCGGGACTAGCGGGCTATGAGCAGTTCTTC. Translation gives CASSVGAGLAGYEQFF.

The chain is built from TRBV6-5 and TRBJ2-7; D is possibly TRBD1 (6 bases). Germline V gene sequence: CDR1 MNHEY, CDR2 SVGAGI. This CDR3 contains 15 residues. V lost 0 bases and J 2 bases, leaving 11 bases between the germline ends. CDR3 residues: CASSYSSRGPYEQYF. CDR3 nucleotides: TGTGCCAGCAGTTACTCGAGCAGGGGTCCCTACGAGCAGTACTTC.

This clone is a singleton in its sample. The chain joins TRBV15 to TRBJ1-1; D might be TRBD1 (6 bases). V lost 6 bases and J lost 0, with 8 bases in between. The germline V gene encodes CDR1 LNHNV and CDR2 YYDKDF (reference sequence). The CDR3 is 13 amino acids. CDR3 in DNA: TGTGCCACCAGTACAGGGATGAACACTGAAGCTTTCTTT. It is translated as CATSTGMNTEAFF.

Regarding this clone: Distinct nucleotide sequences in the sample also encode this CDR3. The chain links TRBV2 to TRBJ2-7, with unresolved D. This CDR3 has 13 residues. Deletions cut 8 bases from V and 3 bases from J, with 14 bases between. In germline, CDR1 is SNHLY, CDR2 FYNNEI. CDR3 DNA sequence: TGTGCCAGCGGCACCGCCACAGTCTACGAGCAGTACTTC. Encoded protein: CASGTATVYEQYF.

The V gene is TRBV7-2, the J gene TRBJ2-7; TRBD1 matches at 10 bases. The CDR3 covers 13 residues. Germline CDR1 reads SGHTA; CDR2 reads FQGNSA. The V gene end was trimmed by 5 bases and the J gene end by 6 bases; junction bases not matched to a gene: 4. As DNA, the CDR3 is TGTGCCAGCAGCGGAAGGGACAGGGGCGAGCAGTACTTC. Translating it yields CASSGRDRGEQYF.

Only a few counts were recorded for this clone. The rearrangement joins TRBV18 to TRBJ1-5; tentatively, D is TRBD1 (5 bases). V lost 6 bases and J 7 bases, leaving 13 bases between the germline ends. This CDR3 spans 13 amino acids. The V gene's germline CDR1 is KGHSH and CDR2 LQKENI. As DNA, the CDR3 is TGTGCCAGCTCCCCCCGGGGGGACCAGCCCCAGCATTTT. It yields the protein CASSPRGDQPQHF.

The V and J genes are TRBV14 and TRBJ2-2, with a weak D call TRBD2 (6 bases). CDR3 length: 14 amino acids. The V and J ends lost 4 bases and 9 bases respectively, with 15 bases between them. Germline values: CDR1 SGHDN, CDR2 FVKESK. The CDR3 DNA is TGTGCCAGCAGCCGGGACTCCCCACGGAGGGAGCTGTTTTTT. Translated: CASSRDSPRRELFF.

J is TRBJ1-2 and V is TRBV12-3 or TRBV12-4, with D perhaps TRBD1 (5 bases). Trimming stripped 2 bases from V and 3 bases from J, with 7 bases between. The CDR3 loop spans 13 amino acids. For the CDR3, the DNA is TGTGCCAGCAGTTTATCCAGGGACTATGGCTACACCTTC. As protein: CASSLSRDYGYTF.